This T cell receptor (beta chain) was identified during a study of T cells in Graves' hyperthyroidism and ophthalmopathy. This clonotype has only a few counts. TCR beta CDR3 region amplification was performed from RNA transcripts. The HTBI primer set was used in a first-round RT-PCR of the TCR CDR3. TCRdb independently ran MiXCR on the multiplex PCR reads; one entry per CDR3 protein. This sample yields fewer than 250,000 distinct CDR3 sequences, of which under 20% are seen a single time; approximately 46% belongs to the top ten. Per the germline V gene, CDR1 is SGHTA and CDR2 is FQGNSA. V lost 2 bases to trimming and J lost 7 bases; unmatched junction nucleotides: 12. The CDR3 loop spans 18 amino acids.

The origin of this receptor is a man aged 45-65 years with Graves' hyperthyroidism. The chain has TRBV7-2 and TRBJ2-1; 12 bases are shared with TRBD2. Sequenced material: blood. CDR3 nucleotide sequence: TGTGCCAGCAGCTTATATGGGCTAGCGGGAGGGTCGGTGAATGAGCAGTTCTTC. This translates into CASSLYGLAGGSVNEQFF.